The 26 T cell receptor beta chains presented below share a single source sample, sequenced in a study of blood T cell repertoires in COVID-19. This table comes from immunoSEQ multiplex PCR, and its TCRdb copy is limited to in-frame clones, with some not included. Of some 91,000 clones detected, about three quarters appear once; the ten largest clones hold around 7%. Material for sequencing was peripheral blood. These receptors were collected from a man between 65 and 79 years old with acute or convalescent COVID-19.

The chain uses TRBV2 and TRBJ2-7, with TRBD1 matching over 10 bases. Germline CDR1 is SNHLY and CDR2 is FYNNEI. The V segment lost 9 bases and the J segment 2 bases; nucleotides outside the gene matches: 7. The CDR3 runs to 14 residues. The CDR3 DNA reads TGTGCCAGTCACCGGGACAGGGGTGCCTACGAGCAGTACTTC. Its translation is CASHRDRGAYEQYF.

This rearrangement joins TRBV9 to TRBJ1-1, with 7 bases identical to TRBD1. Trimming removed 3 bases from V and 1 base from J; junction bases left unmatched: 3. The CDR3 consists of 14 residues. Germline lookup yields CDR1 SGDLS and CDR2 YYNGEE. The CDR3 nucleotides read TGTGCCAGCAGCGAGGACAGGACGAACACTGAAGCTTTCTTT. Translating it yields CASSEDRTNTEAFF.

V is TRBV10-3 and J is TRBJ1-1; D might be TRBD1 (6 bases). CDR1 ENHRY and CDR2 SYGVKD come from the germline V gene. This CDR3 region has 16 residues. V was shortened by 4 bases and J by 5 bases, with 20 bases between the two germline ends. The CDR3 DNA reads as TGTGCCATCAGTGGGACAAAACAGGGTCAGACAACTGAAGCTTTCTTT. Its protein is CAISGTKQGQTTEAFF.

The chain joins TRBV30 to TRBJ2-1; 10 nucleotides agree with TRBD2. Germline-derived CDR1 and CDR2 are GTSNPN and SVGIG (reference sequence). The V segment lost 2 bases and the J segment 8 bases; nucleotides outside the gene matches: 18. The CDR3 is 18 amino acids. Here the CDR3 reads CAWSTGLATSTPRDEQFF. The CDR3 bases are TGTGCCTGGAGTACGGGACTAGCGACGTCAACCCCCAGGGATGAGCAGTTCTTC. Looking up the rest from reference TRBV30 and TRBJ2-1 gives the full variable domain: SQTIHQWPATLVQPVGSPLSLECTVEGTSNPNLYWYRQAAGRGLQLLFYSVGIGQISSEVPQNLSASRPQDRQFILSSKKLLLSDSGFYLCAWSTGLATSTPRDEQFFGPGTRLTVL.

The rearrangement links TRBV7-3 to TRBJ2-3; TRBD2 is a possible D gene (5 bases). V lost 5 bases and J 9 bases, leaving 12 bases between the germline ends. In germline, CDR1 is SGHTA, CDR2 FQGTGA. CDR3 length equals 12 residues. The CDR3 loop reads CASSPSSGTQYF. CDR3 DNA sequence: TGTGCCAGCAGCCCCTCCTCGGGGACGCAGTATTTT.

This clone was observed many times. The genes are TRBV4-2 and TRBJ1-1; D remains unclear. The germline V gene encodes CDR1 LGHNA and CDR2 YNFKEQ. CDR3 length: 14 amino acids. The V gene lost 0 bases and the J gene lost 7 bases, with 12 bases spanning the gap. The DNA of the CDR3 is TGTGCCAGCAGCCAAGATGACCCCGGGGTTGAAGCTTTCTTT. Its translation: CASSQDDPGVEAFF.

The chain employs TRBV28 and TRBJ2-7; tentative D call: TRBD1 (5 bases). Germline V gives CDR1 MDHEN, CDR2 SYDVKM. Trimming cost V 5 bases and J 0 bases, with 20 bases left between them. The CDR3 consists of 17 residues. CDR3 protein: CASSPRPDIYYSYEQYF. DNA for the CDR3: TGTGCCAGCAGTCCTAGACCGGACATATACTACTCCTACGAGCAGTACTTC.

The chain recombines TRBV5-5 with TRBJ2-7; D perhaps matches TRBD1 (6 bases). CDR1 and CDR2 from the germline V gene are SGHKS and YYEKEE (reference sequence). CDR3 length equals 13 residues. V dropped 4 bases and J dropped 1 base, with 9 bases sitting between them. This CDR3 reads CASSLTGSYEQYF. The CDR3 nucleotides are TGTGCCAGCAGCCTTACAGGGTCCTACGAGCAGTACTTC.

The chain has TRBV5-4 and TRBJ2-5; no definite D call. The V gene's germline CDR1 is SGHNT and CDR2 YYREEE (reference sequence). The V gene lost 0 bases and the J gene lost 5 bases, with 8 bases spanning the gap. The length of the CDR3 is 13 residues. The CDR3 sequence: CASSLVPSETQYF. The CDR3 nucleotides are TGTGCCAGCAGCTTGGTCCCCTCGGAGACCCAGTACTTC.

The V gene is TRBV28, the J gene TRBJ1-2, with 7 bases that match TRBD1. The CDR3 sequence is 15 residues long. In germline, CDR1 is MDHEN, CDR2 SYDVKM. With 8 bases clipped from V and 2 bases from J, the junction kept 11 bases outside the gene matches. The CDR3 DNA is TGTGCCAGCGCCGGTCCACAGGGGCCCAACTATGGCTACACCTTC. Its protein product is CASAGPQGPNYGYTF.

The rearrangement joins TRBV10-3 to TRBJ1-2, with D possibly being TRBD1 (5 bases). Germline values: CDR1 ENHRY, CDR2 SYGVKD. The CDR3 is made up of 15 amino acids. V gave up 3 bases and J gave up 7 bases, with 18 bases separating them. The DNA of the CDR3 is TGTGCCATCAGTGACCAGGAGTCGGGGGACGGTGGCTACACCTTC. It yields the protein CAISDQESGDGGYTF.

V usage is TRBV5-4 and J usage is TRBJ2-2, with 9 bases fitting TRBD1. The germline CDR1 and CDR2 sequences are SGHNT and YYREEE (reference sequence). Trimming cost V 4 bases and J 6 bases; bases outside gene matches: 10. This CDR3 comprises 16 residues. The DNA for the CDR3 is TGTGCCAGCAGCGAGCCGGGACAGGGATCGCCCGGGGAGCTGTTTTTT. It specifies CASSEPGQGSPGELFF.

The chain uses TRBV10-2 and TRBJ1-4, with D perhaps matching TRBD1 (6 bases). From germline, CDR1 is WSHSY and CDR2 SAAADI. Trimming took off 4 bases at V and 7 bases at J, with 16 bases between the two ends. The CDR3 contains 15 residues. CDR3 loop: CASSVVVGTTEKLFF. The CDR3 coding sequence is TGCGCCAGCAGTGTGGTTGTAGGGACAACTGAAAAACTGTTTTTT.

This clone is deemed medium-sized (0.01 to 0.1%). V usage is TRBV27 and J usage is TRBJ1-4; D call uncertain. This CDR3 comprises 13 residues. V lost 4 bases and J 5 bases, leaving 8 bases between the germline ends. The germline V gene encodes CDR1 MNHEY and CDR2 SMNVEV (reference sequence). The CDR3 loop is CASSWARNEKLFF. The CDR3 coding sequence is TGTGCCAGCAGTTGGGCCAGAAATGAAAAACTGTTTTTT.

The V gene is TRBV5-1, the J gene TRBJ2-3; D remains ambiguous. CDR1 and CDR2 (germline): SGHRS, YFSETQ. The CDR3 contains 14 residues. V was trimmed by 1 base and J by 1 base, leaving 7 bases between them. CDR3 in DNA: TGCGCCAGCAGCTTGAGCCCCCGCACAGATACGCAGTATTTT. Translating it yields CASSLSPRTDTQYF.

The chain carries TRBV18 and TRBJ1-2, with 11 bases that match TRBD1. Germline CDR1 KGHSH, CDR2 LQKENI. The CDR3 consists of 17 residues. The junction had 3 bases not matched to a gene; V was cut back by 0 bases and J by 0 bases. DNA for the CDR3: TGTGCCAGCTCACCACCGGACAGGGGGCCTACTAACTATGGCTACACCTTC. It is translated as CASSPPDRGPTNYGYTF. The variable domain in full, with the rest retrieved from reference TRBV18 and TRBJ1-2, is NAGVMQNPRHLVRRRGQEARLRCSPMKGHSHVYWYRQLPEEGLKFMVYLQKENIIDESGMPKERFSAEFPKEGPSILRIQQVVRGDSAAYFCASSPPDRGPTNYGYTFGSGTRLTVV.

The chain couples TRBV18 to TRBJ2-7; D possibly corresponds to TRBD1 (6 bases). Trimming shortened V by 6 bases and J by 6 bases, and 21 bases separated the two germline ends. This CDR3 has 15 residues. CDR1 KGHSH and CDR2 LQKENI come from the germline V gene. CDR3 amino acids: CASSQDRGGSGEQYF. CDR3 sequence (DNA): TGTGCCAGCTCCCAAGACCGAGGGGGTTCCGGCGAGCAGTACTTC.

The rearrangement links TRBV6-5 to TRBJ1-5; D gene uncertain. The CDR3 consists of 14 residues. V lost 6 bases, J lost 2 bases, and 11 bases lay in between. Germline V gene lookup returns CDR1 MNHEY and CDR2 SVGAGI. The CDR3 DNA reads as TGTGCCAGCAGAGGGAGTTTGGGCAATCAGCCCCAGCATTTT. As protein: CASRGSLGNQPQHF.

V gene TRBV2 combines with J gene TRBJ1-3; 9 nucleotides agree with TRBD1. Germline V gene lookup returns CDR1 SNHLY and CDR2 FYNNEI. The CDR3 totals 14 residues. V was clipped by 7 bases and J by 4 bases; unmatched bases: 5. CDR3 sequence reads: CASIGTGKGNTIYF. The CDR3 DNA follows: TGTGCCAGCATCGGGACAGGGAAGGGAAACACCATATATTTT.

This chain connects TRBV15 to TRBJ2-7, with 8 nucleotides matching TRBD2. The germline gives CDR1 LNHNV, CDR2 YYDKDF (reference sequence). With 0 bases clipped from V and 5 bases from J, the junction kept 9 bases outside the gene matches. This CDR3 has 16 amino acids. CDR3 in DNA: TGTGCCACCAGCAGAGATATCAGCGGGAGAGGGGACGAGCAGTACTTC. Amino acid sequence: CATSRDISGRGDEQYF. Complete variable domain (other parts from reference TRBV15 and TRBJ2-7): DAMVIQNPRYQVTQFGKPVTLSCSQTLNHNVMYWYQQKSSQAPKLLFHYYDKDFNNEADTPDNFQSRRPNTSFCFLDIRSPGLGDTAMYLCATSRDISGRGDEQYFGPGTRLTVT.

V usage is TRBV7-8 and J usage is TRBJ2-7, with a possible D match to TRBD2 (6 bases). CDR1 is SGHVS, CDR2 FQNEAQ, per germline. V was cut by 5 bases and J by 4 bases, with 15 bases left in between. The CDR3 consists of 14 residues. CDR3 region: CASSLSEGRYEQYV. The CDR3 coding sequence is TGTGCCAGCAGCCTATCGGAGGGGAGGTACGAGCAGTACGTC.

This chain links TRBV3-1 (or the pseudogene TRBV3-2) with TRBJ2-5; D gene ambiguous. The CDR3 is 11 amino acids. Germline CDR1 and CDR2: LGHDT and YNNKEL (reference sequence). V was trimmed by 1 base and J by 5 bases, leaving 2 bases between them. The CDR3 loop reads CASSQAETQYF. CDR3 DNA: TGTGCCAGCAGCCAAGCGGAGACCCAGTACTTC.

The J gene is TRBJ1-4, the V gene TRBV4-2; 9 nucleotides line up with TRBD1. This CDR3 region has 14 residues. CDR1 and CDR2 from the germline V gene are LGHNA and YNFKEQ. The ends lost 5 bases at V and 6 bases at J; junction bases unmatched: 4. The CDR3 sequence is CASSFRDRDEKLFF. The CDR3 DNA is TGTGCCAGCAGCTTCCGGGACAGGGATGAAAAACTGTTTTTT.

This clone was seen a single time. The chain carries TRBV11-2 and TRBJ1-2; 11 bases are a match to TRBD1. In germline, CDR1 is SGHAT, CDR2 FQNNGV. The CDR3 covers 17 residues. J gave up 8 bases and V 4 bases, and 15 bases lay outside the gene matches. The CDR3 sequence is CASSSLRGQGGLGGYTF. The CDR3 nucleotides read TGTGCCAGCAGCTCCCTACGGGGACAGGGGGGATTGGGCGGCTACACCTTC.

The CDR3 here is CASSYTGEVTEAFF. The DNA for the CDR3 is TGTGCCAGCAGTTATACAGGGGAGGTGACTGAAGCTTTCTTT. The J gene is TRBJ1-1, the V gene TRBV2, with 7 nucleotides matching TRBD1. V was pared by 5 bases and J by 5 bases, with 8 bases of the junction left unmatched. The CDR3 consists of 14 residues. CDR1 is SNHLY, CDR2 FYNNEI, per germline.

The genes are TRBV19 and TRBJ1-1; TRBD1 matches 7 bases. With 3 bases clipped from V and 7 bases from J, the junction kept 5 bases outside the gene matches. In germline, CDR1 is LNHDA, CDR2 SQIVND (reference sequence). The CDR3 contains 13 residues. The CDR3 loop is CASSIDRDREAFF. The CDR3 coding sequence is TGTGCCAGTAGTATCGACAGGGACCGTGAAGCTTTCTTT.